A selection of T cell receptor beta chains follows, all from one sample in a study of cytomegalovirus exposure and HLA in healthy donors. Repertoires were generated with immunoSEQ multiplex PCR, while TCRdb's copy carries only in-frame clones and drops some. Altogether around 170,000 clones are present, over 70% being singletons, with the ten largest covering 5.5% to 7.5%. Sequenced input: PBMCs. Receptors were obtained from a woman aged 40-49 years in good health and CMV-seropositive. Both conserved end residues are part of each CDR3.

v_gene: TRBV28; j_gene: TRBJ1-2; CDR3aa: CASSPNNRQVANYGYTF
v_gene: TRBV2; j_gene: TRBJ2-1; CDR3aa: CASSVFTGTYNEQFF
v_gene: TRBV9; j_gene: TRBJ2-3; CDR3aa: CASRRGSRSTDTQYF
v_gene: TRBV28; j_gene: TRBJ2-7; CDR3aa: CASSFPQTGGSDEQYF
v_gene: TRBV12-5; j_gene: TRBJ1-5; CDR3aa: CASGLGTGGANQPQHF
v_gene: TRBV5-1; j_gene: TRBJ2-6; CDR3aa: CASRFTVVGANGLTF
v_gene: TRBV21-1; j_gene: TRBJ2-7; CDR3aa: CASSKPPRASSYEQYF
v_gene: TRBV15; j_gene: TRBJ1-5; CDR3aa: CATSSGRTPYSNQPQHF
v_gene: TRBV7-9; j_gene: TRBJ1-3; CDR3aa: CSSSDGQLHSGNTIYF
v_gene: TRBV5-1; j_gene: TRBJ2-7; CDR3aa: CASSLFGTGGDEQYF
v_gene: TRBV7-7; j_gene: TRBJ2-5; CDR3aa: CASSMTVQETQYF
v_gene: TRBV4-3; j_gene: TRBJ1-6; CDR3aa: CASSQGQGPESPLHF
v_gene: TRBV19; j_gene: TRBJ1-5; CDR3aa: CASSGFGQPQHF
v_gene: TRBV30; j_gene: TRBJ1-2; CDR3aa: CAWSFMRGYTF
v_gene: TRBV5-1; j_gene: TRBJ2-1; CDR3aa: CASSEGGDGNEQFF
v_gene: TRBV18; j_gene: TRBJ2-1; CDR3aa: CASSPPGSGGDYNEQFF
v_gene: TRBV13; j_gene: TRBJ2-7; CDR3aa: CASSLEIGRGRGISYEQYF
v_gene: TRBV5-4; j_gene: TRBJ2-5; CDR3aa: CASSGPGQGGVETQYF
v_gene: TRBV5-5; j_gene: TRBJ1-1; CDR3aa: CASSPVGQGTNTEAFF
v_gene: TRBV10-2; j_gene: TRBJ1-6; CDR3aa: CASRGDSFSPLHF
v_gene: TRBV13; j_gene: TRBJ2-3; CDR3aa: CASSLGLAGGPTDTQYF
v_gene: TRBV6-1; j_gene: TRBJ1-5; CDR3aa: CASLGASNQPQHF
v_gene: TRBV7-2; j_gene: TRBJ2-7; CDR3aa: CASSLGGGQTYEQYF
v_gene: TRBV5-4; j_gene: TRBJ2-5; CDR3aa: CASSIIQRGGRETQYF
v_gene: TRBV27; j_gene: TRBJ1-4; CDR3aa: CASSFQPGQDLGRMEKLFF
v_gene: TRBV27; j_gene: TRBJ1-2; CDR3aa: CASANSGTNYGYTF
v_gene: TRBV4-2; j_gene: TRBJ1-4; CDR3aa: CASSPRRDSREKLFF
v_gene: TRBV30; j_gene: TRBJ1-1; CDR3aa: CAWSFETAAFF
v_gene: TRBV5-1; j_gene: TRBJ2-6; CDR3aa: CASSSGQALSGANVLTF
v_gene: TRBV7-2; j_gene: TRBJ2-5; CDR3aa: CASSHTRGGGTQYF
v_gene: TRBV5-5; j_gene: TRBJ1-1; CDR3aa: CASRGQTNTEAFF
v_gene: TRBV29-1; j_gene: TRBJ2-5; CDR3aa: CSVDERITLQETQYF
v_gene: TRBV29-1; j_gene: TRBJ2-1; CDR3aa: CSVLPGKFF
v_gene: TRBV7-9; j_gene: TRBJ1-5; CDR3aa: CASSLGPSQPQHF
v_gene: TRBV5-4; j_gene: TRBJ2-5; CDR3aa: CASSPGQNQETQYF
v_gene: TRBV5-4; j_gene: TRBJ1-6; CDR3aa: CASSLPGQGGKEPLHF
v_gene: TRBV7-9; j_gene: TRBJ1-1; CDR3aa: CASSSASRDRGGTEAFF
v_gene: TRBV5-8; j_gene: TRBJ2-1; CDR3aa: CASSLMAGSYNEQFF
v_gene: TRBV2; j_gene: TRBJ1-2; CDR3aa: CASKKAGADAISYYGYTF
v_gene: TRBV2; j_gene: TRBJ1-1; CDR3aa: CASSENSNTEAFF
v_gene: TRBV5-8; j_gene: TRBJ2-2; CDR3aa: CASSQAGVYTGELFF
v_gene: TRBV5-6; j_gene: TRBJ2-2; CDR3aa: CASSLERGGGAGELFF
v_gene: TRBV4-3; j_gene: TRBJ1-1; CDR3aa: CASSQLGGVTEAFF
v_gene: TRBV2; j_gene: TRBJ2-3; CDR3aa: CASSEGAAIDTQYF
v_gene: TRBV5-4; j_gene: TRBJ2-2; CDR3aa: CASTMWDRGSGELFF
v_gene: TRBV27; j_gene: TRBJ1-6; CDR3aa: CASSAGSYNSPLHF
v_gene: TRBV4-2; j_gene: TRBJ2-6; CDR3aa: CASSQRTGFQSGANVLTF
v_gene: TRBV28; j_gene: TRBJ2-7; CDR3aa: CASSGTSGTYEQYF
v_gene: TRBV30; j_gene: TRBJ1-2; CDR3aa: CAWSDRDRAYGYTF
v_gene: TRBV28; j_gene: TRBJ1-2; CDR3aa: CASSLEVGQGYGYTF
v_gene: TRBV4-3; j_gene: TRBJ1-2; CDR3aa: CASSQDDRVPRGYTF
v_gene: TRBV5-1; j_gene: TRBJ1-2; CDR3aa: CASSLQGAGLNYGYTF
v_gene: TRBV7-2; j_gene: TRBJ2-5; CDR3aa: CASSLAQGAQETQYF
v_gene: TRBV5-1; j_gene: TRBJ2-1; CDR3aa: CASRGGVTYNEQFF
v_gene: TRBV7-3; j_gene: TRBJ2-1; CDR3aa: CASSLAGQNEQFF
v_gene: TRBV15; j_gene: TRBJ1-1; CDR3aa: CATSRATGRLNTEAFF
v_gene: TRBV5-5; j_gene: TRBJ2-7; CDR3aa: CASSLDVASYEQYF